This T cell receptor (beta chain) is from a study of Graves' ophthalmopathy and Graves' hyperthyroidism. Amplifying from RNA transcripts, the study obtained TCR beta CDR3 regions. First-round RT-PCR with HTBI primers preceded a second-round multiplex PCR. TCRdb analysed the multiplex PCR reads with MiXCR anew, one entry per CDR3 protein. In the table there are about 1.2 million distinct CDR3 sequences, about two fifths of which are singletons. On this clonotype: The junction and the germline gene differ at one end; a read error may be behind it.

In germline, CDR1 is MGHRA, CDR2 YSYEKL. The CDR3 contains 13 residues. Hyperthyroidism cases were recent diagnoses of under 2 months' duration in people aged 18 to 65. The diagnosis was founded upon clinical symptoms, serum thyroxine, TRAb, thyroid ultrasound and orbital computed tomography. The sample comprised peripheral blood or thyroid tissue (not recorded which). This receptor was taken from an adult man with Graves' hyperthyroidism. The J gene is TRBJ2-7, the V gene TRBV4-1; D ambiguous. The CDR3 DNA reads TGCGCCAGCAGACAAGTTGGCGGCTACGAGCAGTACTTC. Translation: CASRQVGGYEQYF.